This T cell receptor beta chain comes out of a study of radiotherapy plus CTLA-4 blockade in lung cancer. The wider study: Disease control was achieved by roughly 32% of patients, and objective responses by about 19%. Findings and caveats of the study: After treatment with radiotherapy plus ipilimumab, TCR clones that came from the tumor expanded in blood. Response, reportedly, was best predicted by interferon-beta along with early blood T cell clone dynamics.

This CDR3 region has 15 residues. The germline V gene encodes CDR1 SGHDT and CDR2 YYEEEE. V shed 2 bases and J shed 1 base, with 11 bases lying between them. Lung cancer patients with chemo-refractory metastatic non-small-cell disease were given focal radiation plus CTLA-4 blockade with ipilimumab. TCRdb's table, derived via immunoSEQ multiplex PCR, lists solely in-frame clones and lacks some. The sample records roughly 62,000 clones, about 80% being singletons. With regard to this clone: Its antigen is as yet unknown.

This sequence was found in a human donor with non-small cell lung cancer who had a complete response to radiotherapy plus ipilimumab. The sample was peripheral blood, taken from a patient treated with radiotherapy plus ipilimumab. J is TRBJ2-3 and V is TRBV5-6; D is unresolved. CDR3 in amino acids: CASSFRTAGTDTQYF. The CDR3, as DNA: TGTGCCAGCAGCTTTAGGACGGCAGGCACAGATACGCAGTATTTT.